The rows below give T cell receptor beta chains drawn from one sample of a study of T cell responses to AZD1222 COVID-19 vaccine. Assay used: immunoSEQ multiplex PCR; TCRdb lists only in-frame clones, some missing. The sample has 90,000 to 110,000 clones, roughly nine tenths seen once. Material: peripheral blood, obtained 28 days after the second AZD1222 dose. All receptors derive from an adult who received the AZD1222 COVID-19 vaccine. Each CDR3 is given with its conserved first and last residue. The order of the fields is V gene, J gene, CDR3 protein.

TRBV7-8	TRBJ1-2	CASSLSNTNYGYTF
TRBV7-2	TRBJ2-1	CASSPGRLAGNEQFF
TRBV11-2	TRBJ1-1	CASRFPVNTEAFF
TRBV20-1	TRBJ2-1	CSAELAGTQFF
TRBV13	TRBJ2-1	CASSLGGRVAYNEQFF
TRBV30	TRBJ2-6	CAWRDSGANVLTF
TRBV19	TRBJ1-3	CASNNLRNTIYF
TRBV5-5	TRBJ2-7	CASSLAGTGSEQYF
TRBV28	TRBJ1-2	CASSFPTGGEYYGYTF
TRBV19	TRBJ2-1	CASSIEGGKNEQFF
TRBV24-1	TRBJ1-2	CATSEWTGDGYTF
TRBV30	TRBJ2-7	CAWSLTSGTNEQYF
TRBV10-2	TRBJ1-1	CASQLQGNTEAFF
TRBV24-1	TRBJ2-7	CATSEGLAYEQYF
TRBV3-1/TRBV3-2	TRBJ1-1	CASSQGGLYTEAFF
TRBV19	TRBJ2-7	CASSTDRGGREQYF
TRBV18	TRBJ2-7	CASSPQTGGYEQYF
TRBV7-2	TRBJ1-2	CASSLGVTPRGYTF
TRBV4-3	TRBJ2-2	CASSQGPIPNTGELFF
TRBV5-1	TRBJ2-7	CASSLGDEHDEQYF
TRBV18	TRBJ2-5	CASSPRLGGREETQYF
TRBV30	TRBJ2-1	CAWSAPHLATSYNEQFF
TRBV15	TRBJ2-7	CATSRVPGQPSYEQYF
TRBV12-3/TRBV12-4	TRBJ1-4	CASRGTDEKLFF
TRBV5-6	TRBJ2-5	CASSFGVQETQYF
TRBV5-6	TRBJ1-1	CASSRNFRDRVSTEAFF
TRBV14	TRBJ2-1	CASSPPGLAAYNEQFF
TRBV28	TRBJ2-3	CASRLAGGTDTQYF
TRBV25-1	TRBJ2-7	CASSEFPRDGYEQYF
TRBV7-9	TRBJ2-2	CASRVGGTTGELFF
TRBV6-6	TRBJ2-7	CASRKGDYGSYEQYF
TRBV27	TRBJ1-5	CASSLTSTDRKNQPQHF
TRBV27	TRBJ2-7	CASSPGQLTYEQYF
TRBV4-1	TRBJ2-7	CASSQALLAGGGQGEQYF
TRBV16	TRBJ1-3	CASSQGTISGNTIYF